This TCR beta chain was captured in a study of PD-1 blockade in mismatch repair-deficient tumors. The CDR3 totals 13 residues. Germline loops: CDR1 SNHLY, CDR2 FYNNEI. Trimming cost V 3 bases and J 5 bases, with 10 bases left between them. This table comes from immunoSEQ multiplex PCR, and its TCRdb copy is limited to in-frame clones, with some not included. The repertoire consists of approximately 120,000 clones, with about 88% occurring once and the leading ten covering roughly 13%. The sample here was peripheral blood, taken 44 weeks after starting pembrolizumab. J is TRBJ2-5 and V is TRBV2; a possible D gene is TRBD1 (5 bases). The clonotype was recovered from an adult with mismatch repair-deficient cancer. CDR3 region: CASSESGKETQYF. The DNA for the CDR3 is TGTGCCAGCAGTGAGTCAGGGAAGGAGACCCAGTACTTC. Supplemented by reference TRBV2 and TRBJ2-5, the full variable domain reads EPEVTQTPSHQVTQMGQEVILRCVPISNHLYFYWYRQILGQKVEFLVSFYNNEISEKSEIFDDQFSVERPDGSNFTLKIRSTKLEDSAMYFCASSESGKETQYFGPGTRLLVL.